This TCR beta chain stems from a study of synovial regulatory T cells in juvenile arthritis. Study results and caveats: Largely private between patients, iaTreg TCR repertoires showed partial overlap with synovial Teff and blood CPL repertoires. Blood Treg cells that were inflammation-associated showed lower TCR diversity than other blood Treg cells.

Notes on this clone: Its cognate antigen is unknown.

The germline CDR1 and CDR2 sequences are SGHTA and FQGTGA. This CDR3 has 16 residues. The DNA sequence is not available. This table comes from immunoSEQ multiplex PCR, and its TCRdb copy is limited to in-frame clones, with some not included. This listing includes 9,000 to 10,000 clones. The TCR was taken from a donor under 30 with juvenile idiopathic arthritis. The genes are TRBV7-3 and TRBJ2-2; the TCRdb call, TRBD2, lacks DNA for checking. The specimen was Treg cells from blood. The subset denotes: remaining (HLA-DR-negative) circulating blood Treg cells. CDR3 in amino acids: CASSHTSGGNTGELFF.